The clone carrying this T cell receptor beta chain has a single count. Its antigen is not known. This sample is part of a study of cytotoxic CD8 clonotypes in ibrutinib-treated CLL. In the study overall: Across the patients, some eleven were relapsed/refractory, 15 treatment-naive and approximately 17 IGHV unmutated. Study-level points and caveats: A rise in clonality was seen at ibrutinib response, and a fall back toward baseline was seen at progression.

V dropped 8 bases and J dropped 1; count of bases not matched to a gene: 9. The V gene's germline CDR1 is SGHVS and CDR2 FNYEAQ. The CDR3 loop spans 15 amino acids. TCRdb keeps only in-frame clones here, not all; method: immunoSEQ multiplex PCR. The repertoire consists of around 310,000 clones, with about 77% occurring once and the leading ten covering over 5%. This TCR was sampled from a human donor with chronic lymphocytic leukemia. Material: PBMCs, obtained before ibrutinib treatment. The chain employs TRBV7-6 and TRBJ1-1, with TRBD1 identical over 8 bases. The DNA of the CDR3 is TGTGCCAGCTTACGACCGACAGGGGCGAACACTGAAGCTTTCTTT. Translating gives CASLRPTGANTEAFF. Full variable domain (remainder filled in from reference TRBV7-6 and TRBJ1-1): GAGVSQSPRYKVTKRGQDVALRCDPISGHVSLYWYRQALGQGPEFLTYFNYEAQQDKSGLPNDRFSAERPEGSISTLTIQRTEQRDSAMYRCASLRPTGANTEAFFGQGTRLTVV.